This TCR beta chain appears in the sequencing data of a study of T cell responses to AZD1222 COVID-19 vaccine. A remark on this clone: Its antigen is not known.

The study, taken as a whole, reports: None of the repertoires were sampled until the peak T cell response had passed.

Germline loops: CDR1 LNHDA, CDR2 SQIVND (reference sequence). The trim removed 5 bases at V and 1 base at J, leaving 7 bases unmatched. CDR3 length equals 16 residues. TCRdb's table, derived via immunoSEQ multiplex PCR, lists solely in-frame clones and lacks some. The sample shows about 92,000 clones, about nine tenths of them seen only once. Specimen: peripheral blood, collected on day 0 of AZD1222 vaccination. This clonotype was obtained from an adult in good health. The genes are TRBV19 and TRBJ2-1, with 8 bases aligning to TRBD2. The chain's CDR3 is CASSPLAGSSYNEQFF. The CDR3 region has the DNA TGTGCCAGTAGTCCCTTAGCGGGGAGTTCCTACAATGAGCAGTTCTTC.